This TCR beta chain was recorded in a study of tumor and adjacent non-tumor tissue in lung cancer. The study, taken as a whole, reports: Tumor tissue had significantly higher TCR diversity than normal lung.

TCRbeta libraries were built with three rounds of nested PCR, modified from ARM-PCR. TCRdb reanalysed the multiplex PCR reads using MiXCR and keeps one entry per CDR3 protein. The sample includes around 120,000 distinct CDR3 sequences, around three fifths of them seen just once. V lost 4 bases and J 6 bases, leaving 10 bases between the germline ends. CDR1 is ENHRY, CDR2 SYGVKD, per germline. This CDR3 contains 13 residues. To note about this clonotype: Its antigen is unidentified.

RNA was extracted from bulk tissue without any cell sorting. The chain couples TRBV10-3 to TRBJ1-5; D might be TRBD1 (5 bases). Sequencing input: lung tumor tissue. This receptor was obtained from a man aged 25-40 years with non-small cell lung cancer. CDR3 region: CAISGGESQPQHF. DNA for the CDR3: TGTGCCATCAGTGGGGGGGAAAGTCAGCCCCAGCATTTT.